Shown below are 11 T cell receptor beta chains from a single sample sequenced in a study of HIV-infected patients and healthy controls. Alpha and beta constant-region primers primed reverse transcription of around 500 ng RNA. Using multiplexing indices, alpha and beta chain libraries were generated apart by chain-specific third strand synthesis. TCRdb analysed the 5' RACE reads with MiXCR anew, one entry per CDR3 protein. The profile shows some 7,400 distinct CDR3 sequences, approximately 6.7% of them singletons. Follow-up blood was drawn about 14 weeks, roughly three months, after antiretroviral therapy began. Whole blood was used without fractionation, so all unsorted peripheral T cells were included. The specimen was blood, collected during antiretroviral therapy. These receptors were taken from an adult with HIV infection.

This clonotype was counted many times. Found in a library prepared for alpha chains, this beta chain is an off-target read, and its abundance has little meaning. This sequence joins TRBV4-1 and TRBJ2-4; 9 bases fit TRBD1. J gave up 3 bases and V 1 base, and 19 bases lay outside the gene matches. The germline CDR1 and CDR2 sequences are MGHRA and YSYEKL. CDR3 size: 21 residues. This CDR3 is CASSQAPGQGIYKEVKNIQYF. CDR3 bases: TGCGCCAGCAGCCAAGCCCCGGGACAGGGAATTTATAAGGAGGTCAAAAACATTCAGTACTTC.

This clonotype was seen ten or more times. As an off-target read in a library built for alpha chains, this beta chain has a frequency of little significance. The chain recombines TRBV7-8 with TRBJ2-1, with 9 bases fitting TRBD2. The CDR3 length is 17 residues. Germline values: CDR1 SGHVS, CDR2 FQNEAQ. V trimming: 4 bases; J trimming: 0 bases; junction bases outside the gene matches: 7. The DNA for the CDR3 is TGTGCCAGCAGCTCCACCTTAGCGGGAGACTCCTACAATGAGCAGTTCTTC. Protein: CASSSTLAGDSYNEQFF.

The table lists this clonotype with many counts. The size of this beta chain means little, since it is a stray read in a library made for alpha chains. The V gene is TRBV19, the J gene TRBJ2-3; D possibly corresponds to TRBD2 (6 bases). The CDR3 length is 18 residues. Trimming cost V 4 bases and J 5 bases, with 25 bases left between them. CDR1 LNHDA and CDR2 SQIVND come from the germline V gene (reference sequence). Here the CDR3 reads CASSTTGTGRRERDTQYF. CDR3 bases: TGTGCCAGTAGTACCACCGGGACCGGGAGAAGGGAAAGAGATACGCAGTATTTT.

This clonotype was seen many times. This beta chain lies outside the target of a library built for alpha chains; its clone size means little. The chain carries TRBV12-3 or TRBV12-4 and TRBJ2-1; perhaps TRBD2 as D (6 bases). V lost 0 bases, J lost 5 bases, and 8 bases lay in between. The CDR3 has 14 residues. CDR3 amino acids: CASSLAGGDNEQFF. CDR3 bases: TGTGCCAGCAGTTTAGCGGGAGGAGACAATGAGCAGTTCTTC.

This clonotype came up many times. With the library built for alpha chains, this beta chain is off target and its frequency is not meaningful. V is TRBV12-3 or TRBV12-4 and J is TRBJ2-3; D could derive from TRBD1 or TRBD2 (6 bases each). This CDR3 has 15 amino acids. Trimming left V 3 bases short and J 4 bases short, with 14 bases between. CDR3 in amino acids: CASSFSFGGADTQYF. DNA for the CDR3: TGTGCCAGCAGTTTCAGTTTCGGGGGCGCAGATACGCAGTATTTT.

This clonotype was observed many times. Since it is a stray read in a library aimed at alpha chains, this beta chain has a size that is not meaningful. The genes are TRBV2 and TRBJ2-5; possible D gene TRBD1, 5 bases. Germline-derived CDR1 and CDR2 are SNHLY and FYNNEI. Deletions cut 4 bases from V and 5 bases from J, with 14 bases between. This CDR3 contains 14 residues. The CDR3 here is CASSGGQGFETQYF. CDR3 in DNA: TGTGCCAGCAGTGGGGGCCAAGGGTTTGAGACCCAGTACTTC. Full variable domain (outside the CDR3, taken from reference TRBV2 and TRBJ2-5): EPEVTQTPSHQVTQMGQEVILRCVPISNHLYFYWYRQILGQKVEFLVSFYNNEISEKSEIFDDQFSVERPDGSNFTLKIRSTKLEDSAMYFCASSGGQGFETQYFGPGTRLLVL.

This clonotype ranks as medium-sized. This beta chain is an off-target read within a library intended for alpha chains, so its frequency means little. The chain has TRBV14 and TRBJ1-3, with D perhaps matching TRBD1 (5 bases). Trimming stripped 2 bases from V and 0 bases from J, with 14 bases between. CDR1 and CDR2 (germline): SGHDN, FVKESK. This CDR3 region has 17 residues. CDR3 loop: CASSQRPGRISGNTIYF. DNA of the CDR3: TGTGCCAGCAGCCAACGACCGGGACGAATCTCTGGAAACACCATATATTTT.

This clonotype is medium-sized within its sample. This beta chain appears as a stray read in a library generated for alpha chains; its size is not informative. J is TRBJ2-1 and V is TRBV20-1, with TRBD2 as a possible D gene (6 bases). Between the trimmed V and J ends, which lost 0 bases and 4 bases, there was a span of 13 bases. Germline V gene sequence: CDR1 DFQATT, CDR2 SNEGSKA (reference sequence). The CDR3 sequence is 15 residues long. This CDR3 reads CSARDSGTAYNEQFF. CDR3 nucleotide sequence: TGCAGTGCTAGAGATTCCGGGACTGCTTACAATGAGCAGTTCTTC.

The sample holds many counts of this clonotype. In a library made to pick up alpha chains, this beta chain is a stray read with a size that means little. The J gene is TRBJ1-1, the V gene TRBV19; a weak D match, TRBD1 (5 bases). Germline V gives CDR1 LNHDA, CDR2 SQIVND (reference sequence). This CDR3 comprises 13 residues. V was pared by 6 bases and J by 4 bases, with 12 bases between. This chain's CDR3 is CASSPRETTEAFF. For the CDR3, the DNA is TGTGCCAGTAGCCCCAGGGAAACCACTGAAGCTTTCTTT.

In its sample, this clonotype was seen many times. This beta chain came through as a stray read in a library set up for alpha chains, and its size says little. The chain carries TRBV28 and TRBJ2-5; 9 bases fit TRBD1. CDR1 MDHEN and CDR2 SYDVKM come from the germline V gene. The CDR3 is 16 residues long. J was trimmed by 1 base and V by 1 base; bases with no gene match: 4. CDR3: CASSLFGTGLQETQYF. The CDR3 DNA follows: TGTGCCAGCAGTTTATTCGGGACAGGGCTCCAAGAGACCCAGTACTTC.

This clonotype ranks as medium-sized. This beta chain came through as a stray read in a library set up for alpha chains, and its size says little. The J gene is TRBJ2-7, the V gene TRBV30; either TRBD1 or TRBD2 may fit D (5 bases each). The CDR3 covers 14 residues. The germline gives CDR1 GTSNPN, CDR2 SVGIG (reference sequence). Trimming cost V 0 bases and J 1 base, with 10 bases left between them. CDR3 coding DNA: TGTGCCTGGAGTGTGCCGAGGGGTTCCTACGAGCAGTACTTC. Translating it yields CAWSVPRGSYEQYF.